The 27 T cell receptor beta chains presented below share a single source sample, sequenced in a study of T cells after yellow fever vaccination. TCRdb reprocessed the 5' RACE reads via MiXCR and lists one record per CDR3 protein. The sample yields 400,000 or so distinct CDR3 sequences, around 6.4% seen once. The sequenced sample was PBMCs, obtained 5 days after the yellow fever booster vaccination. The receptor source for this set is a man aged 25-40 years who received the YFV17D yellow fever vaccine.

This clonotype appeared many times. V usage is TRBV5-1 and J usage is TRBJ2-3, with 7 nucleotides matching TRBD1. Unmatched junction bases numbered 8, after V lost 5 bases and J lost 5 bases. This CDR3 has 14 amino acids. The germline V gene has CDR1 SGHRS and CDR2 YFSETQ. The CDR3 nucleotides read TGCGCCAGCAGTGGGGACAGTTTTGGAGATACGCAGTATTTT. It is translated as CASSGDSFGDTQYF.

This clonotype was found many times. A read error is possible here, since a much larger clone lies one base away. The rearrangement links TRBV5-1 to TRBJ1-1; D is unclear. V was pared by 0 bases and J by 1 base, with 4 bases between. Germline loops: CDR1 SGHRS, CDR2 YFSETQ. The CDR3 is 13 amino acids. The CDR3 here is CASSLDQNTEAFF. In DNA form, the CDR3 reads TGCGCCAGCAGCTTGGACCAGAACACTGAAGCTTTCTTT.

This rearrangement joins TRBV19 to TRBJ1-5; D uncertain. This CDR3 region has 18 residues. Trimming took 2 bases from V and 0 from J, leaving 17 bases between them. Germline CDR1 reads LNHDA; CDR2 reads SQIVND (reference sequence). The CDR3 nucleotides are TGTGCCAGTAGTATAATTATGTCAGACGGAAATAGCAATCAGCCCCAGCATTTT. Its protein is CASSIIMSDGNSNQPQHF. Filled out from reference TRBV19 and TRBJ1-5, the complete variable domain reads DGGITQSPKYLFRKEGQNVTLSCEQNLNHDAMYWYRQDPGQGLRLIYYSQIVNDFQKGDIAEGYSVSREKKESFPLTVTSAQKNPTAFYLCASSIIMSDGNSNQPQHFGDGTRLSIL.

This clonotype was seen at least ten times. The CDR3: CASSFRRGNLNEQFF. As DNA, the CDR3 is TGTGCCAGCAGCTTCCGGCGGGGCAACCTCAATGAGCAGTTCTTC. This sequence joins TRBV5-5 and TRBJ2-1; tentative D call: TRBD2 (6 bases). The CDR3 is 15 residues long. Germline V lookup: CDR1 SGHKS, CDR2 YYEKEE (reference sequence). The V end was cut by 2 bases, the J end by 6 bases, with 15 bases between.

This clonotype was seen a handful of times. V gene TRBV5-1 combines with J gene TRBJ2-7; 14 nucleotides align to TRBD2. The germline CDR1 and CDR2 sequences are SGHRS and YFSETQ. This CDR3 comprises 16 residues. Germline trimming cut 4 bases from V and 6 bases from J; bases unmatched to any gene: 9. The CDR3 region has the DNA TGCGCCAGCAGCATCCCTGGGACTAGCGGGAGCGGCGAGCAGTACTTC. It is translated as CASSIPGTSGSGEQYF.

This clonotype was seen repeatedly, ten times or more. CDR3 in DNA: TGTGCTCTCAAGACAGATGAGCAGTTCTTC. This translates into CALKTDEQFF. The chain couples TRBV21-1 to TRBJ2-1. TRBV21-1 is a known pseudogene. The CDR3 spans 10 residues.

This clonotype came up a few times. The V gene is TRBV5-1, the J gene TRBJ2-5, with 10 bases matching TRBD1. From germline, CDR1 is SGHRS and CDR2 YFSETQ. The CDR3 contains 16 residues. Trimming removed 4 bases from V and 2 bases from J; junction bases left unmatched: 8. DNA of the CDR3: TGCGCCAGCAGCCGATTTGGGGGACAGGGGCAAGAGACCCAGTACTTC. It encodes CASSRFGGQGQETQYF.

This clonotype appeared many times. The V call is TRBV20-1, the J call TRBJ2-7; weak D call: TRBD1 (6 bases). V was cut by 3 bases and J by 6 bases, with 15 bases left in between. The CDR3 length is 13 residues. CDR1 DFQATT and CDR2 SNEGSKA come from the germline V gene (reference sequence). The CDR3 region is CSASLNRVVEQYF. The CDR3 DNA reads as TGCAGTGCTAGTTTGAACAGGGTGGTCGAGCAGTACTTC.

This clonotype was seen many times. The chain combines TRBV20-1 with TRBJ2-3; 9 bases agree with TRBD2. The CDR3 consists of 15 residues. The germline CDR1 and CDR2 sequences are DFQATT and SNEGSKA (reference sequence). V dropped 2 bases and J dropped 0; count of bases not matched to a gene: 3. The DNA for the CDR3 is TGCAGTGCTAGAACTACTAGCGGGAGCACAGATACGCAGTATTTT. Encoded protein: CSARTTSGSTDTQYF.

The chain recombines TRBV28 with TRBJ2-1, with 11 bases aligning to TRBD2. The CDR3 contains 16 residues. Germline trimming cut 10 bases from V and 5 bases from J; bases unmatched to any gene: 13. Germline V gene data show CDR1 as MDHEN and CDR2 as SYDVKM. CDR3 nucleotide sequence: TGTGCCACCAAAACTAGCGGGAGAACCACCCACAATGAGCAGTTCTTC. Encoded protein: CATKTSGRTTHNEQFF. The full variable domain, its missing parts supplied by reference TRBV28 and TRBJ2-1, is DVKVTQSSRYLVKRTGEKVFLECVQDMDHENMFWYRQDPGLGLRLIYFSYDVKMKEKGDIPEGYSVSREKKERFSLILESASTNQTSMYLCATKTSGRTTHNEQFFGPGTRLTVL.

V is TRBV7-3 and J is TRBJ2-1; D unclear. The CDR3 has 15 residues. Deletions cut 1 base from V and 0 bases from J, with 7 bases between. Per the germline V gene, CDR1 is SGHTA and CDR2 is FQGTGA. The CDR3 bases are TGTGCCAGCAGCTTAATCCGCGTCTCCTACAATGAGCAGTTCTTC. Encoded protein: CASSLIRVSYNEQFF.

This clonotype was observed a few times. The rearrangement uses TRBV20-1 and TRBJ2-1; TRBD1 agrees at 11 bases. The germline gives CDR1 DFQATT, CDR2 SNEGSKA (reference sequence). The CDR3 extends over 14 amino acids. V dropped 6 bases and J dropped 4; count of bases not matched to a gene: 5. CDR3 coding DNA: TGCAGTGCCGCACGGGACAGGGGGTACAATGAGCAGTTCTTC. Translation: CSAARDRGYNEQFF.

The rearrangement uses TRBV7-6 and TRBJ2-2; D not resolved. Trimming removed 8 bases at V and 1 base at J, with 14 bases between. Per germline, CDR1 SGHVS and CDR2 FNYEAQ. CDR3 length: 15 amino acids. The CDR3: CASGIGRMNTGELFF. CDR3 nucleotide sequence: TGTGCCAGCGGTATAGGACGGATGAACACCGGGGAGCTGTTTTTT.

This clonotype occurred many times. This chain joins TRBV20-1 and TRBJ2-7, with 8 positions matching TRBD2. CDR3 length equals 13 residues. CDR1 and CDR2 from the germline V gene are DFQATT and SNEGSKA (reference sequence). The CDR3 nucleotides are TGCAGCTCCCCCAAGCGGGAGATTCACGAGCAGTACTTC. It specifies CSSPKREIHEQYF.

This chain connects TRBV27 to TRBJ1-3, with 9 bases lining up with TRBD1. The CDR3 runs to 15 residues. With 6 bases clipped from V and 3 bases from J, the junction kept 6 bases outside the gene matches. The germline V gene encodes CDR1 MNHEY and CDR2 SMNVEV (reference sequence). The CDR3 region is CASSQDRGDGNTIYF. CDR3 DNA sequence: TGTGCCAGCAGCCAAGACAGGGGGGATGGAAACACCATATATTTT.

This clonotype has just a few counts. The rearrangement uses TRBV20-1 and TRBJ2-3; D perhaps matches TRBD1 (6 bases). The germline gives CDR1 DFQATT, CDR2 SNEGSKA (reference sequence). The CDR3 sequence is 14 residues long. The V end was cut by 6 bases, the J end by 1 base, with 14 bases between. CDR3 nucleotides: TGCAGTGCCATGGGGGCGGAGCGCACAGATACGCAGTATTTT. The encoded protein is CSAMGAERTDTQYF.

This clonotype was seen ten or more times. The chain couples TRBV20-1 to TRBJ2-1; no definite D call. Trimming left V 6 bases short and J 6 bases short, with 15 bases between. This CDR3 is built from 13 residues. CDR1 is DFQATT and CDR2 is SNEGSKA in the germline V gene (reference sequence). CDR3 sequence (DNA): TGCAGTGCCACTCGGGCCCCTTTCAATGAGCAGTTCTTC. Protein product: CSATRAPFNEQFF.

There are a few counts of this clonotype. The J gene is TRBJ2-7, the V gene TRBV4-3; 11 bases are shared with TRBD2. This CDR3 contains 16 residues. The junction had 11 bases not matched to a gene; V was cut back by 4 bases and J by 6 bases. Germline V gives CDR1 LGHNA, CDR2 YSLEER. The CDR3 is CASSPNTSGRKSEQYF. Here the CDR3 DNA reads TGCGCCAGCAGCCCAAACACTAGCGGGAGAAAAAGCGAGCAGTACTTC.

This clonotype was detected a few times. V and J are TRBV2 and TRBJ2-1; TRBD1 matches at 10 bases. CDR1 is SNHLY and CDR2 is FYNNEI in the germline V gene. The CDR3 is 14 amino acids. The ends lost 8 bases at V and 4 bases at J; junction bases unmatched: 5. CDR3 sequence (DNA): TGTGCCAGCCTCCGGGACAGGGGTTACAATGAGCAGTTCTTC. Amino acid sequence: CASLRDRGYNEQFF.

This clonotype came up a few times. This sequence joins TRBV4-3 and TRBJ2-1, with TRBD2 identical over 11 bases. Germline assignment: CDR1 LGHNA and CDR2 YSLEER. The CDR3 runs to 15 residues. The V and J ends lost 2 bases and 8 bases, in that order; junction bases with no gene match: 5. The CDR3 DNA is TGCGCCAGCAGCCAACGAACTAGCGGGAGCGATGAGCAGTTCTTC. Protein: CASSQRTSGSDEQFF.

This clonotype was observed many times. The chain joins TRBV7-2 to TRBJ2-3; 9 bases map to TRBD2. V lost 4 bases to trimming and J lost 9 bases; unmatched junction nucleotides: 11. Per germline, CDR1 SGHTA and CDR2 FQGNSA. The CDR3 totals 15 residues. The CDR3 loop reads CASSSGTSLPKTQYF. The CDR3 nucleotides are TGTGCCAGCAGCTCCGGGACTAGCCTTCCAAAGACGCAGTATTTT.

The chain carries TRBV10-3 and TRBJ1-1; 7 bases are a match to TRBD1. The CDR3 is made up of 19 amino acids. Per germline, CDR1 ENHRY and CDR2 SYGVKD. V was clipped by 2 bases and J by 0 bases; unmatched bases: 15. CDR3 DNA sequence: TGTGCCATCAGTGAGGGATTCAGGGACAGCCAGATTATGAACACTGAAGCTTTCTTT. Translation gives CAISEGFRDSQIMNTEAFF.

This clonotype has at least ten counts. This chain uses TRBV7-9 with TRBJ1-5; TRBD1 agrees at 12 bases. V trimming: 5 bases; J trimming: 4 bases; junction bases outside the gene matches: 6. CDR1 and CDR2 (germline): SEHNR, FQNEAQ (reference sequence). This CDR3 is built from 16 residues. CDR3 amino acids: CASSEGQGAWNQPQHF. The CDR3 DNA follows: TGTGCCAGCAGCGAGGGACAGGGGGCTTGGAATCAGCCCCAGCATTTT.

This clonotype was seen only a few times. This chain links TRBV6-2 or TRBV6-3 with TRBJ2-1, with D hard to call. This CDR3 contains 16 residues. V was shortened by 7 bases and J by 2 bases, with 18 bases between the two germline ends. The germline gives CDR1 MNHEY, CDR2 SVGEGT. The CDR3 here is CASTPLGQRAYNEQFF. DNA for the CDR3: TGTGCCAGCACCCCCCTGGGCCAACGGGCCTACAATGAGCAGTTCTTC.

This clonotype has only a few counts. V is TRBV29-1 and J is TRBJ1-5; perhaps TRBD1 as D (5 bases). This CDR3 is built from 14 residues. V was clipped by 5 bases and J by 2 bases, with 13 bases between them. The germline gives CDR1 SQVTM, CDR2 ANQGSEA. CDR3 sequence (DNA): TGCAGCGTTAACCAGGGTGTCGGCAATCAGCCCCAGCATTTT. Protein sequence: CSVNQGVGNQPQHF.

This clonotype has at least ten counts. The chain uses TRBV20-1 and TRBJ2-3; no firm D call. V was cut by 0 bases and J by 1 base, with 17 bases left in between. The germline gives CDR1 DFQATT, CDR2 SNEGSKA (reference sequence). The CDR3 is 17 residues long. CDR3 sequence reads: CSARDPLGSLGTDTQYF. In nucleotides, the CDR3 is TGCAGTGCTAGAGATCCCCTAGGATCTCTGGGCACAGATACGCAGTATTTT.

At least ten counts were recorded for this clonotype. The chain has TRBV12-3 or TRBV12-4 and TRBJ1-2; D remains unclear. There are 13 residues in the CDR3. The V end was cut by 8 bases, the J end by 2 bases, with 12 bases between. The CDR3 DNA reads as TGTGCCAGCGCACGGGGTTACAACTATGGCTACACCTTC. Protein sequence: CASARGYNYGYTF.